This T cell receptor beta chain was profiled in a study of blood T cells in healthy people across ages. The CDR3 length is 12 residues. CDR1 and CDR2 from the germline V gene are DFQATT and SNEGSKA (reference sequence). V was trimmed by 5 bases and J by 4 bases, leaving 12 bases between them. As for this clonotype: The antigen remains undetermined.

Findings and limits, study-wide: TCR beta diversity per million T cells fell roughly linearly with age. Naive and antigen-experienced cells could not be conclusively compared, given unsorted PBMCs.

The second PCR ran about 6 to 12 cycles with a sample-barcoded 5' primer and J-beta primers. Researchers report that each sample yielded at least 3 million CDR3-containing paired-end reads. TCRdb ran MiXCR on the 5' RACE reads and lists one entry per CDR3 protein. Of hundreds of thousands of distinct CDR3 sequences in the sample, around 48% were seen once. Sequences were obtained from blood. The TCR comes from a man older than 75 in good health. The chain couples TRBV20-1 to TRBJ2-7; D might be TRBD1 (7 bases). The CDR3 DNA follows: TGCAGTGCTGGAGGGGGCGAATACGAGCAGTACTTC. The encoded protein is CSAGGGEYEQYF.